This TCR beta chain stems from a study of blood T cell repertoires in COVID-19. Study background: Specimens from acute and convalescent COVID-19 originated in the United States, Italy and Spain. The analysed material was cDNA or gDNA that came from T cells, B-cell-depleted T cells, or PBMCs.

The germline gives CDR1 LGHDT, CDR2 YNNKEL (reference sequence). With 4 bases clipped from V and 3 bases from J, the junction kept 4 bases outside the gene matches. CDR3 length: 15 residues. Authors' processing steps: Amplifying reference gene primers gave estimates of nucleated cell counts. Sequencing used immunoSEQ multiplex PCR; TCRdb keeps in-frame clones, though not all of them. For V, J and clone size, that table is used; D and trimming come from the DNA. This table holds roughly 80,000 clones, 82% found once. Sample: peripheral blood. The rearrangement links TRBV3-1 (or the pseudogene TRBV3-2) to TRBJ1-4; 8 nucleotides align to TRBD1. The clonotype comes from a human donor in a cohort sampled during active COVID-19. The CDR3 DNA is TGTGCCAGCAGCCCCCGACAGGGGTCTAATGAAAAACTGTTTTTT. This gives the protein CASSPRQGSNEKLFF.